The 12 T cell receptor beta chains listed next were all sequenced from one sample in a study of T cells in Graves' hyperthyroidism and ophthalmopathy. TCR beta CDR3 regions were amplified from RNA transcripts. Initially, a first-round RT-PCR of the TCR CDR3 employed the HTBI primer set. Using its own MiXCR run on the multiplex PCR reads, TCRdb lists one record per CDR3 protein. Of under 700,000 distinct CDR3 sequences in the sample, 16% were seen once. Material for sequencing was blood. The receptor source for this set is a woman aged 18-29 years with Graves' hyperthyroidism.

This clonotype appeared a few times. The chain recombines TRBV11-3 with TRBJ2-7; D remains unclear. Trimming removed 2 bases from V and 0 bases from J, with 8 bases in between. The CDR3 totals 14 residues. Germline lookup yields CDR1 SGHNT and CDR2 YENEEA. The CDR3 sequence is CASSLRATSYEQYF. The CDR3 bases are TGTGCCAGCAGCTTACGCGCCACCTCCTACGAGCAGTACTTC.

V is TRBV19 and J is TRBJ1-5; D gene ambiguous. Trimming removed 7 bases from V and 3 bases from J, with 13 bases in between. CDR1 is LNHDA and CDR2 is SQIVND in the germline V gene (reference sequence). The CDR3 runs to 14 residues. CDR3 in DNA: TGTGCCAGTAATTATGTCACAGACAATCAGCCCCAGCATTTT. This translates into CASNYVTDNQPQHF.

The chain employs TRBV7-9 and TRBJ2-3; a weak D match, TRBD2 (6 bases). V lost 5 bases and J 2 bases, leaving 11 bases between the germline ends. The CDR3 sequence is 14 residues long. Germline V gene sequence: CDR1 SEHNR, CDR2 FQNEAQ (reference sequence). The CDR3 DNA follows: TGTGCCAGCAGCGGCGGGACCTACACAGATACGCAGTATTTT. It translates to CASSGGTYTDTQYF.

The J gene is TRBJ2-1, the V gene TRBV11-2; a weak D match, TRBD1 (5 bases). The CDR3 is 13 residues long. From germline, CDR1 is SGHAT and CDR2 FQNNGV. The germline V and J ends were trimmed by 4 bases and 7 bases, with 11 bases remaining between them. CDR3 DNA: TGTGCCAGCAGCTCTTACAGGCTAAATGAGCAGTTCTTC. Translation gives CASSSYRLNEQFF.

This clonotype was counted at least ten times. The chain joins TRBV20-1 to TRBJ1-2; 8 nucleotides align to TRBD1. V dropped 6 bases and J dropped 2; count of bases not matched to a gene: 5. The CDR3 runs to 13 residues. CDR1 is DFQATT, CDR2 SNEGSKA, per germline (reference sequence). In nucleotides, the CDR3 is TGCAGTGCCTCGAGGACAGGGAACTATGGCTACACCTTC. It codes for CSASRTGNYGYTF.

V is TRBV9 and J is TRBJ2-7, with D tentatively TRBD2 (5 bases). This CDR3 has 12 residues. Trimming shortened V by 7 bases and J by 3 bases, and 11 bases separated the two germline ends. The germline gives CDR1 SGDLS, CDR2 YYNGEE. In DNA, the CDR3 is TGTGCCAGCGGACCTCGGGGCTACGAGCAGTACTTC. It yields the protein CASGPRGYEQYF.

The rearrangement joins TRBV9 to TRBJ2-7, with D tentatively TRBD1 (6 bases). Trimming removed 0 bases from V and 3 bases from J, with 10 bases in between. This CDR3 has 14 amino acids. CDR1 is SGDLS, CDR2 YYNGEE, per germline. CDR3 protein: CASSVEPGVYEQYF. CDR3 nucleotide sequence: TGTGCCAGCAGCGTAGAGCCAGGGGTCTACGAGCAGTACTTC. The full variable domain, rest sourced from reference TRBV9 and TRBJ2-7, is DSGVTQTPKHLITATGQRVTLRCSPRSGDLSVYWYQQSLDQGLQFLIQYYNGEERAKGNILERFSAQQFPDLHSELNLSSLELGDSALYFCASSVEPGVYEQYFGPGTRLTVT.

The chain joins TRBV20-1 to TRBJ2-3, with D hard to call. Germline CDR1 is DFQATT and CDR2 is SNEGSKA (reference sequence). The CDR3 runs 13 residues. Trimming took off 1 base at V and 3 bases at J, with 8 bases between the two ends. In DNA form, the CDR3 reads TGCAGTGCTAGAGCTCTCTATACAGATACGCAGTATTTT. Its protein is CSARALYTDTQYF.

The chain combines TRBV9 with TRBJ2-3; 10 positions agree with TRBD2. The CDR3 extends over 16 amino acids. From germline, CDR1 is SGDLS and CDR2 YYNGEE. The V segment lost 4 bases and the J segment 3 bases; nucleotides outside the gene matches: 8. The CDR3 bases are TGTGCCAGCAGCAGTCTTAGCGGGAGGAATACAGATACGCAGTATTTT. It encodes CASSSLSGRNTDTQYF.

The chain has TRBV3-1 and TRBJ1-3; D is unclear. Germline lookup yields CDR1 LGHDT and CDR2 YNNKEL (reference sequence). The germline V and J ends were trimmed by 4 bases and 4 bases, with 8 bases remaining between them. CDR3 length: 13 residues. The CDR3 DNA is TGTGCCAGCAGCCCCGTCAGGGGAAACACCATATATTTT. It yields the protein CASSPVRGNTIYF.

This clonotype was detected ten times or more. CDR3 nucleotides: TGTGCCAGCAGCCTTAGCGGGAGTTCGGATGAGCAGTTCTTC. Protein sequence: CASSLSGSSDEQFF. This chain links TRBV3-1 with TRBJ2-1, with TRBD2 identical over 9 bases. V lost 4 bases, J lost 8 bases, and 6 bases stayed unmatched. Germline-derived CDR1 and CDR2 are LGHDT and YNNKEL (reference sequence). The CDR3 length is 14 residues.

This clonotype showed up many times. V usage is TRBV15 and J usage is TRBJ2-3; 13 bases fit TRBD2. The CDR3 consists of 16 residues. From germline, CDR1 is LNHNV and CDR2 YYDKDF (reference sequence). V lost 5 bases to trimming and J lost 1 base; unmatched junction nucleotides: 3. This CDR3 is CATSGGLAGGTDTQYF. The CDR3 nucleotides read TGTGCCACCAGCGGCGGACTAGCGGGGGGCACAGATACGCAGTATTTT.